Below, 9 T cell receptor beta chains from the same sample are listed, as sequenced in a study of breast tumors, draining lymph nodes, adjacent tissues. Samples came from axillary lymph nodes draining the breast cancer. Via MiXCR, TCRdb re-called the multiplex PCR reads, giving one row per CDR3 protein. The table records 250,000 or so distinct CDR3 sequences, around 30% of them present only once. Sequencing used axillary lymph node tissue. These receptors were taken from a female donor with breast cancer. Some clones in this sample may be carry-over from other donors' samples.

Concerning this clonotype: No conserved phenylalanine or tryptophan ends this CDR3, so it is likely a read error. The chain uses TRBV6-1 and TRBJ2-3; D gene ambiguous. The CDR3 has 14 amino acids. Germline lookup yields CDR1 MNHNS and CDR2 SASEGT. Deletions cut 4 bases from V and 0 bases from J, with 8 bases between. The CDR3 sequence: CASSVVSSTDTQYS. The DNA of the CDR3 is TGTGCCAGCAGTGTAGTTTCTAGCACAGATACGCAGTATTCT.

This clonotype occurred a few times. It may be a read error: a sequence one base away is much more abundant. The chain employs TRBV5-1 and TRBJ2-2; D may be TRBD2 (6 bases). CDR3 length: 15 amino acids. In germline, CDR1 is SGHRS, CDR2 YFSETQ. The CDR3 loop reads CACSPTRQYTGELFF. CDR3 sequence (DNA): TGCGCCTGCAGCCCGACTAGACAGTACACCGGGGAGCTGTTTTTT.

This clonotype was observed at least ten times. This chain connects TRBV19 to TRBJ2-3, with TRBD2 matching over 11 bases. Germline loops: CDR1 LNHDA, CDR2 SQIVND (reference sequence). The J segment lost 5 bases and the V segment lost 6 bases, leaving 7 bases of the junction unmatched. CDR3 length: 15 amino acids. The CDR3 protein is CASSLGTSGGDTQYF. For the CDR3, the DNA is TGTGCCAGTAGCCTAGGGACTAGCGGAGGAGATACGCAGTATTTT.

As to this clonotype: This may arise from a read error, as a much more abundant clone is one base away. Since the CDR3 does not end with the conserved phenylalanine or tryptophan, this likely comes from a read error. V is TRBV19 and J is TRBJ2-1, with TRBD2 matching 12 bases. This CDR3 has 17 amino acids. J was trimmed by 1 base and V by 5 bases; bases with no gene match: 6. Germline V CDR1 and CDR2: LNHDA, SQIVND (reference sequence). DNA for the CDR3: TGTGCCAGTAGTTTCCGACTAGCGGGAGCTTCCTACAATGAGCAGTTCTGC. Encoded protein: CASSFRLAGASYNEQFC.

The V gene is TRBV5-1, the J gene TRBJ2-7; no reliable D call. The CDR3 is 15 amino acids. Germline V gives CDR1 SGHRS, CDR2 YFSETQ. With 1 base removed from V and 3 bases from J, the gap between germline ends came to 14 bases. The CDR3: CASSLTGPSGYEQYF. CDR3 sequence (DNA): TGCGCCAGCAGCTTGACCGGACCGTCCGGCTACGAGCAGTACTTC.

This clonotype has just a few counts. This could be a read error, since a much larger clone is one nucleotide away. The J gene is TRBJ2-1, the V gene TRBV20-1, with D perhaps matching TRBD1 or TRBD2 (5 bases each). This CDR3 has 12 amino acids. Per germline, CDR1 DFQATT and CDR2 SNEGSKA (reference sequence). CDR3 coding DNA: TGCAGTGCTGAGGGGATACGGGATGAGCCGTTCTTC. As protein: CSAEGIRDEPFF.

On this clonotype: A clone one base away is much larger, so this may be a read error. The J gene is TRBJ2-1, the V gene TRBV11-3; 8 nucleotides line up with TRBD2. CDR3 length: 16 residues. Germline V gene sequence: CDR1 SGHNT, CDR2 YENEEA. J was trimmed by 8 bases and V by 5 bases; bases with no gene match: 14. This CDR3 is CASSTLSGTGWDEQFF. The CDR3 DNA reads TGTGCCAGCAGCACCCTTAGCGGGACCGGTTGGGATGAGCAGTTCTTC.

This clonotype came up many times. The V gene is TRBV19, the J gene TRBJ2-7; the D is unclear. From germline, CDR1 is LNHDA and CDR2 SQIVND (reference sequence). The CDR3 consists of 13 residues. The V end lost 4 bases, the J end lost 3 bases, and 10 bases lay between the germline ends. The DNA for the CDR3 is TGTGCCAGTAGTAGGTCCGTCCTCTACGAGCAGTACTTC. Amino acids: CASSRSVLYEQYF.

This clonotype was found many times. The chain couples TRBV20-1 to TRBJ2-7; D possibly corresponds to TRBD2 (6 bases). V was pared by 4 bases and J by 5 bases, with 24 bases between. The CDR3 runs 16 residues. CDR1 and CDR2 from the germline V gene are DFQATT and SNEGSKA (reference sequence). The CDR3 DNA follows: TGCAGTGCTACCCCTTTGAGAGCGACGGGAGTGCACGAGCAGTACTTC. It specifies CSATPLRATGVHEQYF.